These 8 T cell receptor beta chains share one sample of origin, sequenced in a study of spatial heterogeneity in lung cancer. Study-wide points: Intratumoral expanded alpha and beta TCR counts were found to track tumor mutation counts.

TCRdb reprocessed the 5' RACE reads via MiXCR and lists one record per CDR3 protein. The table records thousands of distinct CDR3 sequences, 15% to 19% of them present only once. These TCRs' antigens remain unknown. The time point is: sample taken at primary tumor resection. The source was lung tumor tissue, collected at surgery. Receptor source: a female donor with early-stage non-small cell lung cancer.

Sample share makes this clonotype medium-sized. The chain links TRBV20-1 to TRBJ2-7; a weak D match, TRBD2 (5 bases). The V end lost 1 base, the J end lost 3 bases, and 13 bases lay between the germline ends. The CDR3 covers 14 residues. CDR1 is DFQATT, CDR2 SNEGSKA, per germline (reference sequence). In nucleotides, the CDR3 is TGCAGTGCTAGAGGACCGTCGGGAAACTACGAGCAGTACTTC. Residues: CSARGPSGNYEQYF.

This clonotype has at least ten counts. The DNA of the CDR3 is TGCAGTGCTACCGGGACCTCCGGGGAGCTGTTTTTT. This gives the protein CSATGTSGELFF. The chain employs TRBV20-1 and TRBJ2-2, with D perhaps given as TRBD1 or TRBD2 (5 bases each). Deletions cut 4 bases from V and 6 bases from J, with 9 bases between. Germline CDR1 DFQATT, CDR2 SNEGSKA (reference sequence). The CDR3 runs 12 residues.

Concerning this clonotype itself: A junction boundary mismatches the germline segment, possibly from a read error. The genes are TRBV12-3 or TRBV12-4 and TRBJ2-2; 13 nucleotides align to TRBD2. The CDR3 loop spans 18 amino acids. The CDR3 nucleotides are TGTCCCAGCAGTAAAACCGGACTAGCGGGGGTGAACACCGGGGAGCTGTTTTTT. It yields the protein CPSSKTGLAGVNTGELFF.

This clonotype has at least ten counts. The rearrangement joins TRBV19 to TRBJ1-5; a weak D match, TRBD1 (6 bases). Trimming took off 9 bases at V and 4 bases at J, with 10 bases between the two ends. The CDR3 sequence is 12 residues long. CDR1 and CDR2 from the germline V gene are LNHDA and SQIVND (reference sequence). The CDR3: CASRQANQPQHF. The CDR3 DNA is TGTGCCAGCCGACAGGCAAATCAGCCCCAGCATTTT.

By sample share, this clonotype is large. For the CDR3, the DNA is TGTGCCAGCAGAAAGATAGCGGGGGGAGGCACCGGGGAGCTGTTTTTT. Translated, it gives CASRKIAGGGTGELFF. The chain combines TRBV6-5 with TRBJ2-2; 10 bases agree with TRBD2. J gave up 4 bases and V 6 bases, and 8 bases lay outside the gene matches. CDR1 is MNHEY, CDR2 SVGAGI, per germline. This CDR3 is built from 16 residues.

The chain has TRBV9 and TRBJ2-5; TRBD2 aligns across 7 bases. V lost 3 bases, J lost 9 bases, and 14 bases stayed unmatched. This CDR3 is 15 amino acids long. Per the germline V gene, CDR1 is SGDLS and CDR2 is YYNGEE. DNA for the CDR3: TGTGCCAGCAGCGCGGGACTATGGGCTGAGGAGGCCCAGTACTTC. This encodes CASSAGLWAEEAQYF.

By its share, this clonotype is medium-sized. The chain recombines TRBV6-1 with TRBJ1-3; D not certain. V was cut by 2 bases and J by 1 base, with 9 bases left in between. The CDR3 runs to 15 residues. CDR1 is MNHNS, CDR2 SASEGT, per germline. The CDR3 is CASSEFGSSGNTIYF. CDR3 in DNA: TGTGCCAGCAGTGAATTTGGGTCGTCTGGAAACACCATATATTTT.

This clonotype is categorized as large. This sequence joins TRBV12-3 or TRBV12-4 and TRBJ2-7, with D uncertain. There are 15 residues in the CDR3. With 6 bases removed from V and 0 bases from J, the gap between germline ends came to 15 bases. The CDR3 is CASSCGPPSSYEQYF. The DNA of the CDR3 is TGTGCCAGCAGCTGTGGACCTCCGAGCTCCTACGAGCAGTACTTC.